This T cell receptor beta chain was identified in a study of regulatory and conventional T cells in RAG deficiency. Study-wide results and limits: Omenn patients showed >90% Treg-Tconv overlap and shorter CDR3 lengths. Omenn syndrome and CID/AS patients had roughly 100-fold fewer unique Treg TCR beta sequences, versus about 10-fold elsewhere.

On this clone itself: The antigen is not known.

Produced via immunoSEQ multiplex PCR; TCRdb's table is partial and in-frame only. This table holds about 8,500 clones, 70% to 90% found once. Germline loops: CDR1 SEHNR, CDR2 FQNEAQ (reference sequence). The length of the CDR3 is 12 residues. Trimming stripped 5 bases from V and 6 bases from J, with 8 bases between. These data were likewise used in another study, on regulatory T cells. From that study: The primer mix had 52 TRBV and 13 TRBJ primers.

This receptor was obtained from a human donor in good health. J is TRBJ2-1 and V is TRBV7-9; the D is unclear. The specimen sequenced was CD8+ T cells sorted from blood. DNA for the CDR3: TGTGCCAGCAGCCTATGGGGCAATGAGCAGTTCTTC. Protein sequence: CASSLWGNEQFF.